This TCR beta chain was profiled in a study of CD8 T cells in ankylosing spondylitis. Whole-study results and caveats: Disease-linked clones bore a CD8+ phenotype, appearing relatively rarely in peripheral blood. A TCR beta motif made of about 8 highly homologous variants seemed typical of ankylosing spondylitis blood.

V was pared by 4 bases and J by 5 bases, with 16 bases between. CDR3 size: 14 residues. Germline V lookup: CDR1 SGHDT, CDR2 YYEEEE. This clonotype showed up many times. As yet, its antigen is unknown. By quantitative 5'-RACE with molecular barcodes, the TCR beta libraries were made. TCRdb re-called the 5' RACE reads with MiXCR, one entry per CDR3 protein. The table lists fewer than 550,000 distinct CDR3 sequences, roughly 5.2% of them singletons. The chain is built from TRBV5-6 and TRBJ2-7; possible D gene TRBD2, 5 bases. The sequence was collected from a male donor with ankylosing spondylitis. Sequencing input: blood, either unsorted or a sorted T cell fraction (not recorded which). CDR3 residues: CASSGGPRIDEQYF. CDR3 DNA: TGTGCCAGCAGCGGAGGACCGAGAATAGACGAGCAGTACTTC. Supplemented by reference TRBV5-6 and TRBJ2-7, the full variable domain reads DAGVTQSPTHLIKTRGQQVTLRCSPKSGHDTVSWYQQALGQGPQFIFQYYEEEERQRGNFPDRFSGHQFPNYSSELNVNALLLGDSALYLCASSGGPRIDEQYFGPGTRLTVT.